The rows below give T cell receptor beta chains drawn from one sample of a study of identical twins. TCRdb re-derived calls from the 5' RACE reads in MiXCR, one entry per CDR3 protein. The sample has under 500,000 distinct CDR3 sequences, roughly an eighth seen once. The same specimen was also included in a second study, on yellow fever vaccine responses in identical twins.

The specimen was CD4+ T cells sorted from blood. All receptors come from a woman aged 18-30 years in good health. Both conserved end residues are part of each CDR3. D genes are given only for firm matches. Clone size, where shown, is once, few, many, or a class for clones that have expanded.

d_call j_call clone_size v_call cdr3_nt cdr3_aa
. TRBJ2-3 . TRBV20-1 TGCAGTGCTAGAGACTGGGCCACAGATACGCAGTATTTT CSARDWATDTQYF
TRBD1 TRBJ1-3 few TRBV5-5 TGTGCCAGCAGCCGGACAGGGACTGGTGGAAACACCATATATTTT CASSRTGTGGNTIYF
. TRBJ1-2 few TRBV6-5 TGTGCCAGCAGTTATGCTCTCGGGGGGGCCGGCTACACCTTC CASSYALGGAGYTF
TRBD2 TRBJ2-1 . TRBV9 TGTGCCAGCAGCGTTTTGTCCGGGACTAGAAGTGAGCAGTTCTTC CASSVLSGTRSEQFF
. TRBJ2-5 many TRBV10-2 TGCGCCAGCAGAGGGCGAGGGCAAGAGACCCAGTACTTC CASRGRGQETQYF
. TRBJ2-6 few TRBV5-6 TGTGCCAGCAGCTGGGGTGCTGGGGCCAACGTCCTGACTTTC CASSWGAGANVLTF
TRBD1 TRBJ2-5 many TRBV5-1 TGCGCCAGCAGCTCCGGACAGGGTGGGGAGACCCAGTACTTC CASSSGQGGETQYF
. TRBJ2-5 . TRBV27 TGTGCCAGCAGTTTTTCAGGGAAAGAGACCCAGTACTTC CASSFSGKETQYF
. TRBJ2-4 once TRBV15 TGTGCCACCAGCAGAGATGGGGACGCCAAAAACATTCAGTACTTC CATSRDGDAKNIQYF
. TRBJ2-1 many TRBV29-1 TGCAGCGTTCCCCGGCAGAATGAGCAGTTCTTC CSVPRQNEQFF
TRBD1 TRBJ2-3 . TRBV12-3/TRBV12-4 TGTGCCAGCAGGCGGACAGGGTTCACAGATACGCAGTATTTT CASRRTGFTDTQYF
TRBD2 TRBJ2-5 . TRBV20-1 TGCAGTGCTAGTGGCAGCGGGGGACAAGAGACCCAGTACTTC CSASGSGGQETQYF
. TRBJ1-5 . TRBV7-6 TGTGCCAGCACCCCCCAGGCAGGTCCCAATCAGCCCCAGCATTTT CASTPQAGPNQPQHF
. TRBJ2-7 few TRBV27 TGTGCCAGCAGGACACGGGGGGCGCGAGAGCAGTACTTC CASRTRGAREQYF
. TRBJ2-2 many TRBV7-9 TGTGCCAGCAGCTTAATCGGCGCGGACACCGGGGAGCTGTTTTTT CASSLIGADTGELFF
. TRBJ1-1 . TRBV11-2 TGTGCCAGCAGCTTGGGAAGACAGAGCGGGAACACTGAAGCTTTCTTT CASSLGRQSGNTEAFF
. TRBJ1-3 many TRBV12-3/TRBV12-4 TGTGCCAGCAGTCCTTGGGGCGGGACTGGAAACACCATATATTTT CASSPWGGTGNTIYF
. TRBJ2-7 . TRBV4-1 TGCGCCAGCAGCCAAGAAGAGTACTACGAGCAGTACTTC CASSQEEYYEQYF
. TRBJ2-5 . TRBV6-1 TGTGCCAGCAGTGAAGCTGAGGCGGGCCTAGCTTTAGAGACCCAGTACTTC CASSEAEAGLALETQYF
TRBD2 TRBJ2-5 . TRBV11-2 TGTGCCAGCAGCTTAGTAGGCCCACTAGCGTTCGGCGGAAAGACCCAGTACTTC CASSLVGPLAFGGKTQYF
. TRBJ2-7 . TRBV28 TGTGCCAGCAGCCGGCCGGGAGCCAATTACGAGCAGTACTTC CASSRPGANYEQYF
. TRBJ1-2 . TRBV28 TGTGCCAGCAGTAACAGGGTTGGCTACACCTTC CASSNRVGYTF
. TRBJ2-3 few TRBV7-9 TGTGCCAGCAGCCCGAGGGCCACAGGGGGGGCCACAGATACGCAGTATTTT CASSPRATGGATDTQYF
. TRBJ2-5 . TRBV14 TGTGCCAGCAGCCTACTCAGACCCCCCGCCGGGGGGACCCAGTACTTC CASSLLRPPAGGTQYF
. TRBJ1-2 . TRBV15 TGTGCCACCAGCAGGGGACATGGCTACACCTTC CATSRGHGYTF
TRBD1 TRBJ1-2 . TRBV20-1 TGCAGTGCTCGAGGGACAGGGGTCCGTAACTATGGCTACACCTTC CSARGTGVRNYGYTF